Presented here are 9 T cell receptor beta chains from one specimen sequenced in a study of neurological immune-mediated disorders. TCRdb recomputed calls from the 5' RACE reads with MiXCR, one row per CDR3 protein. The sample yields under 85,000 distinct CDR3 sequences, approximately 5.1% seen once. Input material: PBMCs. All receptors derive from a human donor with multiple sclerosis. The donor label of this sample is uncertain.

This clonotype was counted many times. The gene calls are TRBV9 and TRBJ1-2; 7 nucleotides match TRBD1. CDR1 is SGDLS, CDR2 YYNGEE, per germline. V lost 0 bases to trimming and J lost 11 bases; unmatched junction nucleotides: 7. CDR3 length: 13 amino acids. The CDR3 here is CASSVVEGALYTF. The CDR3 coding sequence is TGTGCCAGCAGCGTAGTGGAGGGGGCACTGTACACCTTC.

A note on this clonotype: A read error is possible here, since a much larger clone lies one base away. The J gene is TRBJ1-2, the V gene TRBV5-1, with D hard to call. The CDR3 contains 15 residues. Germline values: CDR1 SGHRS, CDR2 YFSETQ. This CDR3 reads CVSSLLLSGGYGYTF. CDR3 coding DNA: TGCGTCAGCAGCTTACTCCTGTCTGGCGGCTATGGCTACACCTTC.

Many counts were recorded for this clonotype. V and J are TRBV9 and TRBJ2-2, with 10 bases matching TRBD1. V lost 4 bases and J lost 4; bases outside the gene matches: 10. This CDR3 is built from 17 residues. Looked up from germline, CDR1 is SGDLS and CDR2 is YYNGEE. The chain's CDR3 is CASSTPPGQGSTGELFF. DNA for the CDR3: TGTGCCAGCAGCACGCCTCCGGGACAGGGGTCCACCGGGGAGCTGTTTTTT.

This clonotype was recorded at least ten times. This CDR3 is CAISGPAGAKYNEQFF. The CDR3 DNA reads as TGTGCCATCAGTGGGCCAGCGGGGGCGAAATACAATGAGCAGTTCTTC. The gene calls are TRBV10-3 and TRBJ2-1; 8 bases are a match to TRBD2. V shed 4 bases, J shed 4 bases, and the junction held 9 bases outside the gene matches. Germline V gene sequence: CDR1 ENHRY, CDR2 SYGVKD. The CDR3 has 16 amino acids.

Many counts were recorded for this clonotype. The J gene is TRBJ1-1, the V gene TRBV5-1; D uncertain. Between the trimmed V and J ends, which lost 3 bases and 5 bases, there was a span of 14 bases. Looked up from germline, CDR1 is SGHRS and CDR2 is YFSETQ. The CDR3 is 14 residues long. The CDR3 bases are TGCGCCAGCAGCTCCGATAGCACTCGGACTGAAGCTTTCTTT. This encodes CASSSDSTRTEAFF.

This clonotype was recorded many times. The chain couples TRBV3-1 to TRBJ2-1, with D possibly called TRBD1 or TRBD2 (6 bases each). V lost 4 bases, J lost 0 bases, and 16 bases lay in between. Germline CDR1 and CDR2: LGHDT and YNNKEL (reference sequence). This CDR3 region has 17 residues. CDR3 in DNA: TGTGCCAGCAGCCTCCCTAGAGGGGGGAGCTCCTACAATGAGCAGTTCTTC. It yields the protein CASSLPRGGSSYNEQFF.

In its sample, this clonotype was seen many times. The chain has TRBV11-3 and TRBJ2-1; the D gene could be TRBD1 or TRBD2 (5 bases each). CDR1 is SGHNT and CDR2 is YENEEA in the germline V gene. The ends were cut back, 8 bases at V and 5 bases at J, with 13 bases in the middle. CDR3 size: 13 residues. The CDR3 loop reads CASEGPPDNEQFF. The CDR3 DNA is TGTGCCAGCGAGGGACCCCCGGACAATGAGCAGTTCTTC.

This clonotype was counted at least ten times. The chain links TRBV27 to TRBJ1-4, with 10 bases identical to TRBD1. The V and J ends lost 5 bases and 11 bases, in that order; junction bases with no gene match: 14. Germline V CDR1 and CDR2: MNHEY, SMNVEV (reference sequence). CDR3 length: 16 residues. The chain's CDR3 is CASSDHPGTGVVKLFF. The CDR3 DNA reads TGTGCCAGCAGTGACCACCCCGGGACAGGGGTGGTTAAACTGTTTTTT. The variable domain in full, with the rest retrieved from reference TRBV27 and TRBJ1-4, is EAQVTQNPRYLITVTGKKLTVTCSQNMNHEYMSWYRQDPGLGLRQIYYSMNVEVTDKGDVPEGYKVSRKEKRNFPLILESPSPNQTSLYFCASSDHPGTGVVKLFFGSGTQLSVL.

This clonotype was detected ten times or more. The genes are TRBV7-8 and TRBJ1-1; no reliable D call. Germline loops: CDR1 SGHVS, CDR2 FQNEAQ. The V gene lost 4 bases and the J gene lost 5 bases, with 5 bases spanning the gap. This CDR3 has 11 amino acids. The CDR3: CASSSLTEAFF. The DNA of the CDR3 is TGTGCCAGCAGCTCCCTGACTGAAGCTTTCTTT. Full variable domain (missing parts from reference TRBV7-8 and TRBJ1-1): GAGVSQSPRYKVAKRGQDVALRCDPISGHVSLFWYQQALGQGPEFLTYFQNEAQLDKSGLPSDRFFAERPEGSVSTLKIQRTQQEDSAVYLCASSSLTEAFFGQGTRLTVV.